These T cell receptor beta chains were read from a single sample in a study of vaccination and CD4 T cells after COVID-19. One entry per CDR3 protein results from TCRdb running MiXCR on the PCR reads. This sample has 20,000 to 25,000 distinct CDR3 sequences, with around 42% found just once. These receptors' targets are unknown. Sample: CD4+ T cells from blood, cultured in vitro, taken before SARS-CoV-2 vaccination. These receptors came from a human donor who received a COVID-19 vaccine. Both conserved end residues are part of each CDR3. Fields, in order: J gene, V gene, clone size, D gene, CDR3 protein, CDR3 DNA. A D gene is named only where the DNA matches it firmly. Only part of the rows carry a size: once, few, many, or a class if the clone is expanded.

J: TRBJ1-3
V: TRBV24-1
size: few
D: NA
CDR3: CATSAGQSSGNTIYF
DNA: TGTGCCACCAGTGCAGGGCAGAGCTCTGGAAACACCATATATTTT

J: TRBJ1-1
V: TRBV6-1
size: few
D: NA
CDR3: CASKRYTEAFF
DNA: TGTGCCAGCAAGAGGTACACTGAAGCTTTCTTT

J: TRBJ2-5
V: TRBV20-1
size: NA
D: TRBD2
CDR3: CSARGLAGLQETQYF
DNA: TGCAGTGCCAGGGGACTAGCGGGCCTCCAAGAGACCCAGTACTTC

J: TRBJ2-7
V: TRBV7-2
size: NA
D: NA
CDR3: CASSPRDPLGLEQYF
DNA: TGTGCCAGCAGCCCGCGGGACCCGCTCGGCCTCGAGCAGTACTTC

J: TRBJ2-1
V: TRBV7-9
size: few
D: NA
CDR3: CASSLRMQGLRSYNEQFF
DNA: TGTGCCAGCAGCCTACGAATGCAAGGTCTTCGCTCCTACAATGAGCAGTTCTTC

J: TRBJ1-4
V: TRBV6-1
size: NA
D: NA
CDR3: CASSNRVGEKLFF
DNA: TGTGCCAGCTCGAACAGGGTGGGTGAAAAACTGTTTTTT

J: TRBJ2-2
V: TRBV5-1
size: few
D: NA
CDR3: CASSLVGNTGELFF
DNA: TGCGCCAGCAGCTTGGTGGGCAACACCGGGGAGCTGTTTTTT

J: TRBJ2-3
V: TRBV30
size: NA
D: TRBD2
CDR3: CAWSLTSGGTDTQYF
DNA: TGTGCCTGGAGTCTAACTAGCGGGGGCACAGATACGCAGTATTTT

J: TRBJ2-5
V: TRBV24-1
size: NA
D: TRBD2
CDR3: CATSDPAGGQETQYF
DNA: TGTGCCACCAGTGACCCCGCGGGGGGCCAAGAGACCCAGTACTTC

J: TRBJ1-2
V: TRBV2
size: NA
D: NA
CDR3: CASSGYGYTF
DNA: TGTGCCAGCAGCGGCTATGGCTACACCTTC

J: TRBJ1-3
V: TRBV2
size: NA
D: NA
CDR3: CASTRGGAGNTIYF
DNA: TGTGCCAGCACTCGTGGAGGGGCTGGAAACACCATATATTTT

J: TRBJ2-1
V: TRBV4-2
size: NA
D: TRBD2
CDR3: CASSQARAGGTGEQFF
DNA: TGTGCCAGCAGCCAAGCTAGGGCGGGGGGGACCGGTGAGCAGTTCTTC

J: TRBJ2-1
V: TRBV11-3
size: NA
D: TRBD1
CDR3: CASSLLGTGPYNEQFF
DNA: TGTGCCAGCAGCTTATTGGGGACAGGCCCCTACAATGAGCAGTTCTTC

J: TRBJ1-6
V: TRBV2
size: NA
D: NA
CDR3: CASSGYTLDNSPLHF
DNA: TGTGCCAGCAGTGGGTACACGTTAGATAATTCACCCCTCCACTTT

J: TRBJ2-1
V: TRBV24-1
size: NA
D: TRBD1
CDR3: CATSDSAGTGGYGEQFF
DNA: TGTGCCACCAGTGATTCTGCCGGGACAGGGGGTTATGGTGAGCAGTTCTTC

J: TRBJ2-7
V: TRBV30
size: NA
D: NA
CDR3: CAWSVDRYEQYF
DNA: TGTGCCTGGAGTGTTGACCGCTACGAGCAGTACTTC

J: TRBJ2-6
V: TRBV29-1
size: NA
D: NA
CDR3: CSVDEALTGTGANVLTF
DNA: TGCAGCGTTGATGAGGCCCTGACAGGAACTGGGGCCAACGTCCTGACTTTC

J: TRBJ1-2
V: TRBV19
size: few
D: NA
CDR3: CASSIPGTGGYTF
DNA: TGTGCCAGTAGTATCCCCGGGACGGGTGGCTACACCTTC